This TCR beta chain was retrieved from a study of cytomegalovirus exposure and HLA in healthy donors. Notes on the study in general: HLA allele associations emerged for some 16,000 TCR beta sequences in a later analysis, at 0.05 false discovery rate. Under in vitro conditions, a few CMV-associated chains were confirmed as specific for CMV antigens.

This clone has only a few counts. Its antigen is unknown. PCR involved 60 Vbeta and 13 Jbeta primers. Only in-frame clones appear in the TCRdb table, and some are missing; sequencing was by immunoSEQ multiplex PCR. The sample lists about 130,000 clones, 65% to 80% occurring once. The source is a human donor in good health. Sequencing was done on a sample of PBMCs.

CDR3 amino acids: CASSLARGSTDTQYF. The CDR3 DNA is TGTGCCAGCAGCTTAGCTAGAGGGAGCACAGATACGCAGTATTTT. This sequence joins TRBV7-7 and TRBJ2-3, with TRBD2 as a possible D gene (5 bases). V lost 0 bases and J lost 0, with 7 bases in between. The CDR3 has 15 residues. The germline V gene has CDR1 SSHAT and CDR2 FNYEAQ (reference sequence).